Many counts were recorded for the clone carrying this T cell receptor (beta chain). Time point of the sample: patch test 1, 2 weeks after DPC sensitization. Treatment defined: therapeutic diphenylcyclopropenone sensitization with weekly scalp DPC. This entry is derived from a study of human T cells and chemical hapten exposure. CDR1 is KGHSH and CDR2 is LQKENI in the germline V gene. The CDR3 loop spans 14 amino acids. V trimming: 2 bases; J trimming: 7 bases; junction bases outside the gene matches: 5. Each CDR3 protein gets one entry after TCRdb re-called the RACE reads with MiXCR. This table has some 350,000 distinct CDR3 sequences, around 7% appearing once.

This receptor was taken from a woman under 30 with alopecia areata. Some clones in this sample may be carry-over from other donors' samples. The chain links TRBV18 to TRBJ2-7, with 10 nucleotides matching TRBD2. Sequences were derived from whole blood, sampled in connection with sensitization to the hapten diphenylcyclopropenone (DPC). CDR3: CASSPERGGLEQYF. The CDR3 bases are TGTGCCAGCTCACCAGAGCGGGGGGGACTTGAGCAGTACTTC.